The 25 T cell receptor beta chains reported below all come from one sample, sequenced in a study of CD8 T cells in ankylosing spondylitis. Findings and limits, study-wide: Blood from ankylosing spondylitis patients appeared to carry a characteristic eight-variant TCR beta motif.

These TCRs are of unknown antigen specificity. A single record per CDR3 protein comes from TCRdb applying MiXCR to the 5' RACE reads. The sample has some 700,000 distinct CDR3 sequences, roughly 20% seen once. The sequenced sample consisted of blood, either unsorted or a sorted T cell fraction (not recorded which). These receptors came from a male donor with ankylosing spondylitis.

The chain has TRBV19 and TRBJ1-5; D is uncertain. Trimming cost V 4 bases and J 5 bases, with 9 bases left between them. The CDR3 extends over 13 amino acids. CDR1 is LNHDA and CDR2 is SQIVND in the germline V gene (reference sequence). The DNA for the CDR3 is TGTGCCAGTAGTACCATCCCGGATCAGCCCCAGCATTTT. This sequence encodes CASSTIPDQPQHF.

This clonotype was seen more than once but under ten times. The gene calls are TRBV5-1 and TRBJ2-2; D may be TRBD1 (5 bases). There are 13 residues in the CDR3. Germline CDR1 and CDR2: SGHRS and YFSETQ. V lost 5 bases, J lost 6 bases, and 11 bases lay in between. CDR3 in DNA: TGCGCCAGCAGTTCGACAGACCCCGGGGAGCTGTTTTTT. Its translation: CASSSTDPGELFF.

This clonotype was detected many times. V gene TRBV2 combines with J gene TRBJ2-3, with D possibly being TRBD2 (5 bases). From germline, CDR1 is SNHLY and CDR2 FYNNEI. CDR3 length: 15 residues. V was cut by 5 bases and J by 4 bases, with 16 bases left in between. The CDR3 reads CASSPPLDGADTQYF. CDR3 sequence (DNA): TGTGCCAGCAGTCCCCCCCTAGACGGGGCAGATACGCAGTATTTT.

The chain combines TRBV6-1 with TRBJ2-5; D not certain. The length of the CDR3 is 15 residues. Per germline, CDR1 MNHNS and CDR2 SASEGT. V was pared by 6 bases and J by 1 base, with 15 bases between. CDR3 DNA sequence: TGTGCCAGCAGCGAGTCCAATTACCGCCAAGAGACCCAGTACTTC. This gives the protein CASSESNYRQETQYF.

This clonotype was detected a few times. The chain carries TRBV6-5 and TRBJ2-7; weak D call: TRBD2 (5 bases). The CDR3 contains 15 residues. V shed 4 bases and J shed 0 bases, with 13 bases lying between them. The germline CDR1 and CDR2 sequences are MNHEY and SVGAGI. CDR3 bases: TGTGCCAGCAGTTCCTACGGGGTCTCCTCCTACGAGCAGTACTTC. As protein: CASSSYGVSSYEQYF.

The chain links TRBV6-5 to TRBJ2-1; TRBD1 matches at 9 bases. The V segment lost 2 bases and the J segment 9 bases; nucleotides outside the gene matches: 8. CDR1 MNHEY and CDR2 SVGAGI come from the germline V gene. The CDR3 consists of 15 residues. The CDR3 region has the DNA TGTGCCAGCAGTTACCTTGGGACAGGGAACCCTGAGCAGTTCTTC. It yields the protein CASSYLGTGNPEQFF.

CDR3 DNA sequence: TGTGCCAGCAGCCGGGGGGGACCTGCTGGCAATGAGCAGTTCTTC. Residues: CASSRGGPAGNEQFF. The chain joins TRBV7-2 to TRBJ2-1; 8 bases align to TRBD2. CDR1 and CDR2 (germline): SGHTA, FQGNSA. V lost 5 bases, J lost 6 bases, and 9 bases stayed unmatched. This CDR3 is built from 15 residues.

The chain has TRBV19 and TRBJ1-6; D unresolved. The length of the CDR3 is 14 residues. Trimming stripped 6 bases from V and 0 bases from J, with 6 bases between. Germline V CDR1 and CDR2: LNHDA, SQIVND (reference sequence). In nucleotides, the CDR3 is TGTGCCAGTAGGAGGAGCTCCTATAATTCACCCCTCCACTTT. This encodes CASRRSSYNSPLHF.

This clonotype was recorded many times. The rearrangement links TRBV5-1 to TRBJ1-3, with a weak D call TRBD1 (5 bases). Deletions cut 4 bases from V and 2 bases from J, with 10 bases between. The CDR3 contains 14 residues. Germline CDR1 reads SGHRS; CDR2 reads YFSETQ. The CDR3 is CASSLTDTGNTIYF. The CDR3 coding sequence is TGCGCCAGCAGCCTGACAGATACTGGAAACACCATATATTTT.

This sequence joins TRBV5-1 and TRBJ1-1; D is possibly TRBD1 (6 bases). V was clipped by 1 base and J by 0 bases, with 16 bases between them. Per the germline V gene, CDR1 is SGHRS and CDR2 is YFSETQ. This CDR3 spans 17 amino acids. The CDR3 coding sequence is TGCGCCAGCAGCTTGTGGGGGCTAGCGGAGATGAACACTGAAGCTTTCTTT. Translating it yields CASSLWGLAEMNTEAFF.

This clonotype appeared a few times. V is TRBV2 and J is TRBJ2-1; 7 bases agree with TRBD1. CDR1 SNHLY and CDR2 FYNNEI come from the germline V gene. The CDR3 extends over 13 amino acids. Germline trimming cut 7 bases from V and 7 bases from J; bases unmatched to any gene: 7. CDR3 DNA: TGTGCCAGCATAACCCAGGGGGTAAATGAGCAGTTCTTC. Translating gives CASITQGVNEQFF.

CDR3: CASSLQGPGDTQYF. CDR3 in DNA: TGTGCCAGCAGCTTACAGGGCCCCGGAGATACGCAGTATTTT. V gene TRBV7-2 combines with J gene TRBJ2-3, with D perhaps matching TRBD1 (5 bases). This CDR3 comprises 14 residues. V dropped 2 bases and J dropped 5 bases, with 11 bases sitting between them. Germline-derived CDR1 and CDR2 are SGHTA and FQGNSA. Using reference TRBV7-2 and TRBJ2-3 for the parts outside the CDR3, the full variable domain is GAGVSQSPSNKVTEKGKDVELRCDPISGHTALYWYRQSLGQGLEFLIYFQGNSAPDKSGLPSDRFSAERTGGSVSTLTIQRTQQEDSAVYLCASSLQGPGDTQYFGPGTRLTVL.

The DNA of the CDR3 is TGTGCCAGCACCCCCGGGACAGGGGGAGCCGGGGAGCTGTTTTTT. Translation gives CASTPGTGGAGELFF. The V gene is TRBV27, the J gene TRBJ2-2, with TRBD1 identical over 11 bases. Germline V gene lookup returns CDR1 MNHEY and CDR2 SMNVEV (reference sequence). The CDR3 extends over 15 amino acids. V trimming: 7 bases; J trimming: 6 bases; junction bases outside the gene matches: 7.

The chain joins TRBV12-3 or TRBV12-4 to TRBJ1-1; 9 bases match TRBD1. This CDR3 contains 14 residues. V gave up 6 bases and J gave up 10 bases; unmatched junction bases: 12. The chain's CDR3 is CASRAGTGIVGAFF. As DNA, the CDR3 is TGTGCCAGCAGGGCCGGGACAGGGATCGTTGGAGCTTTCTTT.

The chain carries TRBV4-1 and TRBJ1-2, with 7 bases identical to TRBD1. The V gene end was trimmed by 4 bases and the J gene end by 2 bases; junction bases not matched to a gene: 10. Germline CDR1 MGHRA, CDR2 YSYEKL. This CDR3 is built from 16 residues. The CDR3 DNA follows: TGCGCCAGCAGCCCGCTGGAGTCAGGGGGGAACTATGGCTACACCTTC. It translates to CASSPLESGGNYGYTF.

The rearrangement uses TRBV27 and TRBJ2-1, with D hard to call. This CDR3 comprises 14 residues. From germline, CDR1 is MNHEY and CDR2 SMNVEV (reference sequence). Trimming pared 6 bases from V and 0 bases from J, leaving 9 bases between. The CDR3 nucleotides read TGTGCCAGCAGGCCAGTCGACTCCTACAATGAGCAGTTCTTC. This encodes CASRPVDSYNEQFF.

This clonotype has more than one count but fewer than ten. The V and J genes are TRBV7-9 and TRBJ2-5; D gene ambiguous. The CDR3 covers 13 residues. Germline V gives CDR1 SEHNR, CDR2 FQNEAQ (reference sequence). V lost 4 bases, J lost 0 bases, and 6 bases lay in between. Written as DNA, the CDR3 is TGTGCCAGCAGCTCGGCGTACCAAGAGACCCAGTACTTC. It codes for CASSSAYQETQYF.

The chain has TRBV4-1 and TRBJ2-3; D ambiguous. CDR1 and CDR2 (germline): MGHRA, YSYEKL. V was shortened by 2 bases and J by 0 bases, with 12 bases between the two germline ends. The length of the CDR3 is 16 residues. CDR3 sequence (DNA): TGCGCCAGCAGCCAATTGACCGTTGCAAGCACAGATACGCAGTATTTT. It is translated as CASSQLTVASTDTQYF.

This clonotype was picked up one time. The V and J genes are TRBV7-9 and TRBJ1-1; 7 bases are a match to TRBD1. The length of the CDR3 is 13 residues. Germline V lookup: CDR1 SEHNR, CDR2 FQNEAQ (reference sequence). Trimming removed 10 bases from V and 0 bases from J; junction bases left unmatched: 5. This CDR3 reads CATEGQLNTEAFF. The CDR3 nucleotides read TGTGCCACGGAGGGACAGCTGAACACTGAAGCTTTCTTT.

In this sample, this clonotype turned up many times. V is TRBV12-3 or TRBV12-4 and J is TRBJ2-3, with D uncertain. This CDR3 region has 13 residues. V gave up 3 bases and J gave up 5 bases, with 9 bases separating them. CDR3 bases: TGTGCCAGCAGTTTTTCCGGTGGAGATACGCAGTATTTT. It yields the protein CASSFSGGDTQYF.

The chain combines TRBV29-1 with TRBJ2-5; TRBD1 is a possible D gene (7 bases). The CDR3 sequence is 12 residues long. Deletions cut 4 bases from V and 5 bases from J, with 11 bases between. Germline CDR1 is SQVTM and CDR2 is ANQGSEA. The CDR3 region is CSVAQGGETQYF. CDR3 sequence (DNA): TGCAGCGTTGCCCAGGGGGGTGAGACCCAGTACTTC. Together with reference TRBV29-1 and TRBJ2-5, the CDR3 gives the full variable domain: SAVISQKPSRDICQRGTSLTIQCQVDSQVTMMFWYRQQPGQSLTLIATANQGSEATYESGFVIDKFPISRPNLTFSTLTVSNMSPEDSSIYLCSVAQGGETQYFGPGTRLLVL.

This clonotype has just a few counts. V and J are TRBV27 and TRBJ2-7, with 12 bases lining up with TRBD1. Germline values: CDR1 MNHEY, CDR2 SMNVEV (reference sequence). This CDR3 comprises 15 residues. J lost 7 bases, V lost 5 bases, and 9 bases had no gene match. The CDR3 nucleotides read TGTGCCAGCAGTCCCACGGGACAGGGGGCATCAGAGCAGTACTTC. Its translation is CASSPTGQGASEQYF.

The chain employs TRBV19 and TRBJ2-7; 9 bases align to TRBD2. Germline loops: CDR1 LNHDA, CDR2 SQIVND (reference sequence). The V gene end was trimmed by 3 bases and the J gene end by 0 bases; junction bases not matched to a gene: 3. CDR3 length: 15 residues. This CDR3 reads CASSMTSGSSYEQYF. The DNA of the CDR3 is TGTGCCAGTAGTATGACTAGCGGTAGCTCCTACGAGCAGTACTTC.

The V call is TRBV5-5, the J call TRBJ2-5, with D possibly being TRBD2 (6 bases). The V gene's germline CDR1 is SGHKS and CDR2 YYEKEE (reference sequence). There are 14 residues in the CDR3. Trimming pared 3 bases from V and 3 bases from J, leaving 12 bases between. CDR3 amino acids: CASSSSSVKETQYF. CDR3 coding DNA: TGTGCCAGCAGCTCTTCTAGCGTAAAAGAGACCCAGTACTTC.

There are a few counts of this clonotype. This chain links TRBV12-3 or TRBV12-4 with TRBJ2-5; D unclear. The V and J ends lost 3 bases and 5 bases respectively, with 13 bases between them. The CDR3 contains 14 residues. CDR3 in DNA: TGTGCCAGCAGTTTCCTGCGGTCCCAGGAGACCCAGTACTTC. Translated: CASSFLRSQETQYF.